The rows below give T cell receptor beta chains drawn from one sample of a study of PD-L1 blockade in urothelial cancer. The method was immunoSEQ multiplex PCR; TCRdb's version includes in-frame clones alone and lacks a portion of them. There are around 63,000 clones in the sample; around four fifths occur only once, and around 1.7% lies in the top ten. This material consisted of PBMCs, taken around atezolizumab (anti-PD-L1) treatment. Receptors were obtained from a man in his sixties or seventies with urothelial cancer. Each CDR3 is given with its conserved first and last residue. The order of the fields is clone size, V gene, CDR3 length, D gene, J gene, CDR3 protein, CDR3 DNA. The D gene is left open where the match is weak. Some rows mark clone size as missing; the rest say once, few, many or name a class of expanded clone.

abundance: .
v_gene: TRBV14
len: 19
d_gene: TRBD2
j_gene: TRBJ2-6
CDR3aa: CASSPLGRGAVAGANVLTF
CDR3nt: TGTGCCAGCAGCCCGTTGGGGCGGGGGGCTGTAGCTGGGGCCAACGTCCTGACTTTC

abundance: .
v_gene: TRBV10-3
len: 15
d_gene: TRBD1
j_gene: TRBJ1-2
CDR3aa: CAISERGQGAYGYTF
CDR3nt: TGTGCCATCAGTGAGAGGGGACAGGGGGCATATGGCTACACCTTC

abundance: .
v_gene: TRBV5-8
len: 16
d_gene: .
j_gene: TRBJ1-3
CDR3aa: CASSLKGVFFGNTIYF
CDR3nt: TGTGCCAGCAGCTTGAAGGGGGTGTTCTTTGGAAACACCATATATTTT

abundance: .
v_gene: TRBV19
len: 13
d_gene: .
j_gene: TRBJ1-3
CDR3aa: CASSAAQGNTIYF
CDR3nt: TGTGCCAGTAGTGCCGCCCAGGGAAACACCATATATTTT

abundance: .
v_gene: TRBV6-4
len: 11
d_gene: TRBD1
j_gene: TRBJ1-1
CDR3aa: CASSAGGEAFF
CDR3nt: TGTGCCAGCAGTGCAGGGGGTGAAGCTTTCTTT

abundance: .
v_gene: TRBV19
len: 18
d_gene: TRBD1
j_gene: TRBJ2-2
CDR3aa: CASSIAANRGIVTGELFF
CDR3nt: TGTGCCAGTAGTATAGCGGCGAACAGGGGAATTGTCACCGGGGAGCTGTTTTTT

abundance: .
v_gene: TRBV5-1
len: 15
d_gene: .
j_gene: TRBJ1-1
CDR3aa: CASSFTAGMNTEAFF
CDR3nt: TGCGCCAGCAGCTTCACCGCAGGAATGAACACTGAAGCTTTCTTT

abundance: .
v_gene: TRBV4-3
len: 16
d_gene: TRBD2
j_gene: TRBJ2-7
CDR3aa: CASSQDYWTGGYEQYF
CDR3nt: TGCGCCAGCAGCCAAGATTATTGGACGGGGGGCTACGAGCAGTACTTC

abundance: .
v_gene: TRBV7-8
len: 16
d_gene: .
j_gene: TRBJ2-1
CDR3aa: CASSFRRVAVYNEQFF
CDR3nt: TGTGCCAGCAGCTTCCGAAGAGTAGCGGTGTACAATGAGCAGTTCTTC

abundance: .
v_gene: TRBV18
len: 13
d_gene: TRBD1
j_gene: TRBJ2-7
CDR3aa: CASSPSPGQGGHF
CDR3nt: TGTGCCAGCTCACCCTCCCCAGGACAGGGGGGACACTTC

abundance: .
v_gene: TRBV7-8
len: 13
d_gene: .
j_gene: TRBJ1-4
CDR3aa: CASSLPPEEKLFF
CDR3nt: TGTGCCAGCAGCTTACCTCCTGAGGAAAAACTGTTTTTT

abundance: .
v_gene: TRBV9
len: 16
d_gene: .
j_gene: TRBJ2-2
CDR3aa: CASSVVGSGITGELFF
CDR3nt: TGTGCCAGCAGCGTAGTAGGGTCAGGGATAACCGGGGAGCTGTTTTTT

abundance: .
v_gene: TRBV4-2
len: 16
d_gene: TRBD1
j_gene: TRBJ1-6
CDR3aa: CASSQAQGVDNSPLHF
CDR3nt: TGTGCCAGCAGCCAAGCACAGGGGGTCGATAATTCACCCCTCCACTTT

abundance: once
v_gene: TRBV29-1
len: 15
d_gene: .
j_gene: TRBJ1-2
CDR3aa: CSVAASYRSSGGYTF
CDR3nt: TGCAGCGTTGCGGCCAGCTACCGCTCATCGGGGGGCTACACCTTC

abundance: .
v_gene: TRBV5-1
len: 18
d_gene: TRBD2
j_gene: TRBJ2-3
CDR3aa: CASSLEGRGGYPPDTQYF
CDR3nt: TGCGCCAGCAGCTTGGAGGGGCGGGGGGGTTACCCTCCAGATACGCAGTATTTT

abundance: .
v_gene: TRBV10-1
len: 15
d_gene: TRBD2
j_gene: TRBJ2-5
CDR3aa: CASSRTGLAGETQYF
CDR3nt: TGCGCCAGCAGTCGGACGGGACTAGCGGGAGAGACCCAGTACTTC

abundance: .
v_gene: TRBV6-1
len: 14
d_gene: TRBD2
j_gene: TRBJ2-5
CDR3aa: CASSGLAGGETQYF
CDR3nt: TGTGCCAGCAGCGGACTAGCGGGAGGGGAGACCCAGTACTTC

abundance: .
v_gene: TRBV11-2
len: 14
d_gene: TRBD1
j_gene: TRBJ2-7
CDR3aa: CASSHRDRGYEQYF
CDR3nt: TGTGCCAGCAGTCACCGGGACAGGGGATACGAGCAGTACTTC

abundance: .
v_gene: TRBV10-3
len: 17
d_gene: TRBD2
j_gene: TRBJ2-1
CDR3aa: CAISPGLAGGSYNEQFF
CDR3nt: TGTGCCATCAGCCCCGGACTAGCGGGAGGTTCCTACAATGAGCAGTTCTTC

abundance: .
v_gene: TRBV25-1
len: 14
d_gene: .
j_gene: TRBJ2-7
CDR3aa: CASSGDMSSYEQYF
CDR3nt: TGTGCCAGCAGTGGCGACATGAGCTCCTACGAGCAGTACTTC

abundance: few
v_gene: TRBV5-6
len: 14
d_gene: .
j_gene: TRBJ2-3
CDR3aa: CASSLYRDTDTQYF
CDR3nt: TGTGCCAGCAGCTTATACAGGGACACAGATACGCAGTATTTT

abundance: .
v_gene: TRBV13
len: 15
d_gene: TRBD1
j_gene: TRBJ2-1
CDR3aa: CASSPGQGYSDEQFF
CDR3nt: TGTGCCAGCAGCCCCGGACAGGGTTATTCGGATGAGCAGTTCTTC

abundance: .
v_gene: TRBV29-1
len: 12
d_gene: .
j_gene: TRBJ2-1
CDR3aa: CSVAPSYNEQFF
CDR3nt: TGCAGCGTTGCTCCCTCTTACAATGAGCAGTTCTTC

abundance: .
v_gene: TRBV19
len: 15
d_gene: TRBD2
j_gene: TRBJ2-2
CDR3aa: CASSYRAGGTGELFF
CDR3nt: TGTGCCAGTAGTTACCGCGCGGGAGGCACCGGGGAGCTGTTTTTT

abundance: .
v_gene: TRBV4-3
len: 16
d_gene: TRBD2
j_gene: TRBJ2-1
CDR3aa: CASSPWTSGRVDEQFF
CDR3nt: TGCGCCAGCAGCCCCTGGACTAGCGGGAGGGTCGATGAGCAGTTCTTC

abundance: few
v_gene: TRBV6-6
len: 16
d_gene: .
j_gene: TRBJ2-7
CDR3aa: CASSYTSRAGSTEQYF
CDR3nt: TGTGCCAGCAGTTACACGAGTCGGGCGGGGTCTACGGAGCAGTACTTC

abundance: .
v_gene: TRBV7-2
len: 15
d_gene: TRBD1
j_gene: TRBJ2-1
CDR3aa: CASSFDRGAYNEQFF
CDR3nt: TGTGCCAGCAGCTTCGACAGGGGCGCCTACAATGAGCAGTTCTTC